This T cell receptor (beta chain) was obtained from a study of T cells in women clearing cervical HPV infection. Regarding the study as a whole: CIN3+ cases had significantly higher TCR richness than controls; evenness did not differ.

CDR1 is SNHLY and CDR2 is FYNNEI in the germline V gene. The CDR3 runs 14 residues. V was cut by 11 bases and J by 2 bases, with 15 bases left in between. Of note for this clone: Its specificity is unknown. The read ends 3 residues early relative to the CDR3; the germline J gene fills the gap.

Data came from immunoSEQ multiplex PCR; TCRdb stores just in-frame clones and leaves some out. This sample lists 20,000 to 30,000 clones; its ten largest clones have around 10%. The V call is TRBV2, the J call TRBJ1-4; TRBD1 might be the D (6 bases). Source material: blood buffy coat. The receptor's source is a woman aged 18-70 years with a cervical HPV16 infection that either progressed to CIN3+ or cleared (not recorded which). Incomplete CDR3 DNA: TGTGCCGGACAGCCCTCGAGGACTAATGAAAAA. Its protein is CAGQPSRTNEK. The complete CDR3 reads CAGQPSRTNEKLFF.